This record covers a single T cell receptor (beta chain). Its specific antigen is unknown. No much larger clonotype is one base removed from it; base qualities were not supplied. This sample was included in a study of CD8+ T cells in alopecia areata (dated by TCRdb to between 2018 and 2020). General notes on the study: The treated patients took part in an open-label pilot trial in which moderate-to-severe alopecia areata was treated with oral tofacitinib at 5 to 10 mg twice daily. Scalp clonality was compared among normal scalp (n=4), patchy alopecia areata scalp (n=8), and alopecia totalis/universalis scalp (n=8). To study T cell clonal expansion in alopecia areata, the researchers applied high-throughput TCRbeta sequencing to both the C3H/HeJ mouse model and human patients. Biopsies were taken from tofacitinib-treated patients at baseline and at 4 and 24 weeks of treatment, and a later scalp biopsy was taken in several of the tofacitinib-treated patients. Tofacitinib was administered for 6 to 18 months, and 6 months of follow-up off drug were then conducted to assess delayed response and recurrence. For the treated patients, the SALT score, which quantifies what percentage of scalp surface area is affected, served as the measure of disease severity. TCRbeta CDR3 regions were amplified by immunoSEQ multiplex PCR using 35 Vbeta forward and 13 Jbeta reverse primers. RNA came from the PAXgene miRNA kit for fixed scalp, the miRNeasy kit for PBMCs, and the RNeasy kit for mouse skin. Human TCRbeta sequencing covered scalp tissue and sorted CD4+ and CD8+ peripheral blood T cells from patchy and totalis/universalis alopecia areata patients and healthy controls. Broader findings and caveats from the paper: During tofacitinib treatment, many expanded lesional clones stuck around in both scalp and blood, and this persistence may partly explain why relapse happens after treatment is stopped. Higher clonality and more expanded CD8+ clones were observed in lesional scalp than in normal scalp, particularly in alopecia totalis/universalis, a finding suggestive of antigenic drive. Because the treated cohort was small and had only one nonresponder, larger studies are needed to examine links between baseline CD8+ expansion and response. Scalp TCR repertoire analysis is complicated because resident alphabeta T cells in normal human skin are also sequenced, whereas mouse skin is dominated by gammadelta T cells. Shared TCR sequences between patients were less evident than in mice, which may be partly attributable to HLA diversity in the patient population. Scalp clonality and the number of expanded CD8+ clones among the top 100 scalp clones were significantly decreased by tofacitinib.

Library preparation employed the immunoSEQ multiplex PCR assay. RNA was extracted from all samples and reverse transcribed into cDNA as template for TCR sequencing. First-strand cDNA was synthesized using SuperScript III with a 2:1 mix of oligo-dT and random hexamers. A synthetic immune receptor repertoire was used to measure amplification bias, and any remaining bias was corrected computationally. Per the authors' processing: Raw reads were preprocessed for error removal, and CDR3 was defined according to IMGT conventions as running from the conserved cysteine to phenylalanine. Clonality was computed as 1 minus the Shannon entropy, with the entropy normalized by log2 of the number of productive unique TCRs. Scalp TCRbeta sequences were cross-referenced with sorted blood CD4 and CD8 repertoires so that the CD4 or CD8 identity of scalp clones could be inferred. In TCRdb, the immuneACCESS table is reduced to in-frame sequences with V and J assigned. These tables do not hold every clone; where another copy was compared, an unresolved V gene accounts for under half, and the others remain unexplained. Clone size and the V and J calls come from that table; the DNA yielded D and trimming. The sample table shows about 190,000 clones, and less than 65% are seen once. The top ten hold around 4% of the sample.

The CDR3 spans 13 residues, from the cysteine through the phenylalanine. Only the CDR3 DNA stays, 39 bases, in frame from base 1. Trimmed from V: 4 bases; trimmed from J: 4 bases; junction bases lacking a gene match: 4. Taken from the germline V gene, the CDR1 and CDR2 loops are SGDLS and YYNGEE. In the paper's terms, the time point label means: less than five weeks on oral tofacitinib. According to the study, the label for this sample's treatment or condition signals: oral pan-JAK inhibitor, 5-10 mg twice daily. From alopecia areata patients, peripheral blood was collected along with lesional scalp punch biopsies. PBMCs were isolated by density centrifugation and stained for CD3, CD4 and CD8, after which CD4+ and CD8+ T cells were sorted on a FACSAria.

This material consisted of CD4+ T cells sorted from blood, taken at week 4, from a patient treated with tofacitinib. This receptor was identified in a human donor with alopecia areata. The V and J segments used are TRBV9 and TRBJ2-5; 7 bases in between match TRBD1. The sequence in DNA is TGTGCCAGCAGCAGACAGGGATCAGAGACCCAGTACTTC. Its protein is CASSRQGSETQYF.